Given below is one TCR beta chain in context. Its antigen remains unknown. This sample is part of a study of cytomegalovirus exposure and HLA in healthy donors. Whole-study context: Genetic ancestry analysis placed about 84% of the 410 or so donors that were genotyped in the Caucasian-associated cluster.

Study findings and constraints: Further analysis was carried out later, and it showed several of the most significant clusters appearing linked to common viral pathogens.

Participants comprised healthy donors of bone marrow. The CDR3 sequence is 15 residues long. Germline V lookup: CDR1 MGHRA, CDR2 YSYEKL. V shed 4 bases and J 7 bases; nucleotides not matched to a gene: 6. Researchers ran the PCR with 60 Vbeta and 13 Jbeta primers. Produced via immunoSEQ multiplex PCR; TCRdb's table is partial and in-frame only. Here the sample spans tens of thousands of clones, around 64% being singletons. The sequenced material came from PBMCs. The sequence was obtained from a man aged 35-49 years in good health and CMV-seropositive. The V and J genes are TRBV4-1 and TRBJ2-2, with 10 bases identical to TRBD1. As DNA, the CDR3 is TGCGCCAGCAGCCCGACAGGGGGCGTTAGCGGGGAGCTGTTTTTT. Protein product: CASSPTGGVSGELFF.